The rows below give T cell receptor beta chains drawn from one sample of a study of cytomegalovirus exposure and HLA in healthy donors. Method: immunoSEQ multiplex PCR; TCRdb's copy keeps in-frame clones and lacks some. The sample consists of tens of thousands of clones, 78% of them appearing once. The specimen was PBMCs. These TCRs come from a male donor in good health and CMV-seropositive. Each CDR3 is given with its conserved first and last residue. The D gene is left open where the match is weak. Expanded clones get a size class; other rows say once, few or many, or leave the size out.

clone size	J gene	V gene	D gene	CDR3 protein	CDR3 DNA
-	TRBJ2-5	TRBV7-2	TRBD1	CASSLDRGLQETQYF	TGTGCCAGCAGCTTGGACAGGGGGTTACAAGAGACCCAGTACTTC
-	TRBJ2-3	TRBV6-5	-	CASSSYLDTQYF	TGTGCCAGCAGTTCTTACTTAGATACGCAGTATTTT
-	TRBJ2-3	TRBV2	TRBD2	CASRTPGLGEDTQYF	TGTGCCAGCCGTACCCCGGGACTAGGAGAGGATACGCAGTATTTT
-	TRBJ2-4	TRBV5-1	TRBD2	CASSPGLAGGDLAKNIQYF	TGCGCCAGCAGCCCCGGACTAGCGGGGGGGGATCTAGCCAAAAACATTCAGTACTTC
once	TRBJ2-7	TRBV25-1	-	CASSEWAETYEQYF	TGTGCCAGCAGTGAATGGGCCGAAACCTACGAGCAGTACTTC
-	TRBJ2-7	TRBV27	TRBD1	CASRQGQISYEQYF	TGTGCCAGCAGACAGGGACAGATCTCCTACGAGCAGTACTTC
-	TRBJ1-1	TRBV11-2	-	CASSPDWSTEAFF	TGTGCCAGCAGCCCAGACTGGAGCACTGAAGCTTTCTTT
few	TRBJ1-1	TRBV4-1	TRBD1	CASSHRTGGTEAFF	TGCGCCAGCAGCCATAGGACAGGGGGCACTGAAGCTTTCTTT
-	TRBJ1-2	TRBV29-1	TRBD1	CSVEDFEGANYGYTF	TGCAGCGTTGAAGATTTTGAGGGGGCGAACTATGGCTACACCTTC
-	TRBJ2-7	TRBV28	-	CASSSEGAGYEQYF	TGTGCCAGCAGTTCCGAGGGGGCGGGATACGAGCAGTACTTC
-	TRBJ2-3	TRBV9	TRBD2	CASSVGGTPGLAGFTDTQYF	TGTGCCAGCAGCGTAGGAGGAACGCCGGGACTAGCGGGATTCACAGATACGCAGTATTTT
-	TRBJ2-7	TRBV13	TRBD2	CASSSGTSGGYEQYF	TGTGCCAGCAGCTCCGGGACTAGCGGGGGTTACGAGCAGTACTTC
-	TRBJ2-7	TRBV27	-	CASSLRRPYEQYF	TGTGCCAGCAGTTTGCGGAGACCTTACGAGCAGTACTTC
-	TRBJ2-1	TRBV7-3	-	CASSSTPSNEQFF	TGTGCCAGCAGCTCCACCCCTAGCAATGAGCAGTTCTTC
few	TRBJ1-5	TRBV25-1	-	CASSPPGHQTQPQHF	TGTGCCAGCAGTCCCCCGGGACATCAGACTCAGCCCCAGCATTTT
-	TRBJ2-1	TRBV15	-	CATSRGPRSSYNEQFF	TGTGCCACCAGCAGAGGGCCGAGGAGCTCCTACAATGAGCAGTTCTTC
-	TRBJ2-1	TRBV27	-	CASTNRGGGQFF	TGTGCCAGCACTAACAGGGGAGGTGGGCAGTTCTTC
few	TRBJ1-5	TRBV6-1	-	CASRAPGVSNQPQHF	TGTGCCAGCAGAGCCCCAGGGGTTAGCAATCAGCCCCAGCATTTT
-	TRBJ1-5	TRBV19	-	CASTLGSRGGQPQHF	TGTGCCAGTACCCTGGGGAGCCGGGGGGGTCAGCCCCAGCATTTT
-	TRBJ1-5	TRBV2	TRBD1	CASRETGGPNQPQHF	TGTGCCAGCAGGGAAACAGGGGGCCCCAATCAGCCCCAGCATTTT
-	TRBJ1-2	TRBV4-1	TRBD1	CASSQVVGRGRPLYGYTF	TGCGCCAGCAGCCAAGTCGTGGGCAGGGGGCGCCCCCTCTATGGCTACACCTTC
-	TRBJ1-1	TRBV28	-	CASSLRRLITEAFF	TGTGCCAGCAGTCTACGCCGGTTGATCACTGAAGCTTTCTTT
-	TRBJ1-1	TRBV27	TRBD1	CASGYQGGNTEAFF	TGTGCCAGCGGTTATCAGGGGGGCAACACTGAAGCTTTCTTT
-	TRBJ2-3	TRBV27	TRBD2	CASSGTGGPWDTQYF	TGTGCCAGCAGTGGGACGGGAGGGCCATGGGATACGCAGTATTTT
few	TRBJ2-1	TRBV6-1	-	CASSEELTYNEQFF	TGTGCCAGCAGTGAGGAACTAACCTACAATGAGCAGTTCTTC
-	TRBJ2-2	TRBV9	-	CASNLYRDSPTGELFF	TGTGCCAGCAACCTCTACCGGGACTCTCCCACCGGGGAGCTGTTTTTT
few	TRBJ2-1	TRBV29-1	-	CSASKYQGEQFF	TGCAGCGCCAGCAAGTATCAGGGTGAGCAGTTCTTC
-	TRBJ2-1	TRBV7-9	TRBD1	CASSSSLDRGLDEQFF	TGTGCCAGCAGCTCCTCACTGGACAGGGGGCTCGATGAGCAGTTCTTC
-	TRBJ2-7	TRBV7-2	-	CASSSTGKRLEQYF	TGTGCCAGCAGCTCAACAGGGAAGAGGCTCGAGCAGTACTTC
-	TRBJ2-7	TRBV6-1	-	CASSGLTYEQYF	TGTGCCAGCAGCGGACTAACCTACGAGCAGTACTTC
-	TRBJ1-6	TRBV5-1	-	CASSLGSAGSLHSPLHF	TGCGCCAGCAGCCTTGGCTCGGCAGGGTCTCTTCATTCACCCCTCCACTTT
-	TRBJ1-5	TRBV27	-	CASRQGRNQPQHF	TGTGCCAGCAGGCAGGGTCGCAATCAGCCCCAGCATTTT
-	TRBJ2-7	TRBV7-9	-	CASSYSFGEQYF	TGTGCCAGCTCGTACAGTTTTGGCGAGCAGTACTTC
-	TRBJ1-1	TRBV19	TRBD1	CASRDRGDTEAFF	TGTGCCAGTCGGGACAGGGGAGACACTGAAGCTTTCTTT
-	TRBJ1-5	TRBV19	-	CASSIQEAESNQPQHF	TGTGCCAGTAGTATACAGGAGGCGGAGAGCAATCAGCCCCAGCATTTT
-	TRBJ1-1	TRBV19	-	CASSSERQAVNTEAFF	TGTGCCAGTAGTTCCGAACGACAGGCGGTGAACACTGAAGCTTTCTTT
-	TRBJ2-7	TRBV7-2	TRBD2	CASSLGASGRAHEQYF	TGTGCCAGCAGCTTAGGGGCTAGCGGGAGGGCCCACGAGCAGTACTTC
-	TRBJ2-1	TRBV19	TRBD2	CASSIAGGLSEQFF	TGTGCCAGTAGCATAGCGGGAGGGCTGAGTGAGCAGTTCTTC
-	TRBJ1-6	TRBV5-6	TRBD1	CASSSQGGVNSPLHF	TGTGCCAGCAGCTCTCAGGGGGGTGTCAATTCACCCCTCCACTTT
-	TRBJ2-1	TRBV28	TRBD2	CASSPAGVNLLEQFF	TGTGCCAGCAGTCCCGCGGGGGTGAATCTCTTAGAGCAGTTCTTC
-	TRBJ2-4	TRBV27	TRBD1	CGTANILAKNIQYF	TGCGGGACAGCGAATATTCTAGCCAAAAACATTCAGTACTTC
-	TRBJ2-7	TRBV7-2	-	CASSLERDLYEQYF	TGTGCCAGCAGCTTAGAGCGCGACCTCTACGAGCAGTACTTC
few	TRBJ2-7	TRBV5-4	TRBD2	CASSLSGSGASSYEQYF	TGTGCCAGCAGCTTGTCAGGGAGCGGGGCGAGCTCCTACGAGCAGTACTTC
-	TRBJ1-2	TRBV13	-	CASSLGIDSNYGYTF	TGTGCCAGCAGCTTAGGCATTGACTCTAACTATGGCTACACCTTC
-	TRBJ2-7	TRBV27	TRBD2	CASSTRLTSGSAYEQYF	TGTGCCAGCAGTACGAGGTTGACTAGCGGGAGTGCCTACGAGCAGTACTTC
-	TRBJ1-4	TRBV27	-	CASSPRGATNEKLFF	TGTGCCAGCAGTCCGCGGGGCGCCACTAATGAAAAACTGTTTTTT